Listed below are T cell receptor beta chains from one sample, sequenced in a study of CD8 T cells in Susac syndrome. MiXCR was run by TCRdb on the immunoSEQ multiplex PCR reads, yielding one entry per CDR3 protein. The table has a few hundred thousand distinct CDR3 sequences, 70% to 90% seen once. Specimen: CD8+ T cells from PBMCs. The receptors derive from a human donor with multiple sclerosis. Each CDR3 is given with its conserved first and last residue. Fields, in order: CDR3 protein, CDR3 DNA, D gene, CDR3 length, J gene, clone size, V gene. D genes are given only for firm matches. Not every row has a clone size; where given, it reads once, few, many or a size class.

cdr3_aa: CASSSLMGYEQYF
cdr3_nt: TGTGCCAGCAGTTCTCTGATGGGGTACGAGCAGTACTTC
d_call: -
cdr3_length: 13
j_call: TRBJ2-7
clone_size: -
v_call: TRBV27

cdr3_aa: CASSHESGYGGEKLFF
cdr3_nt: TGCGCCAGCAGCCATGAATCAGGGTATGGAGGTGAAAAACTGTTTTTT
d_call: -
cdr3_length: 16
j_call: TRBJ1-4
clone_size: -
v_call: TRBV4-3

cdr3_aa: CASRPGPIGEQYF
cdr3_nt: TGTGCCAGCCGACCAGGGCCCATCGGGGAGCAGTACTTC
d_call: -
cdr3_length: 13
j_call: TRBJ2-7
clone_size: -
v_call: TRBV6-2/TRBV6-3

cdr3_aa: CASSAGGDHLYNEQFF
cdr3_nt: TGTGCCAGCAGCGCCGGGGGAGACCACCTATACAATGAGCAGTTCTTC
d_call: -
cdr3_length: 16
j_call: TRBJ2-1
clone_size: -
v_call: TRBV9

cdr3_aa: CSARGLADNNEQFF
cdr3_nt: TGCAGTGCTAGGGGTCTAGCGGATAACAATGAGCAGTTCTTC
d_call: TRBD2
cdr3_length: 14
j_call: TRBJ2-1
clone_size: -
v_call: TRBV20-1

cdr3_aa: CASSLIRTSQETQYF
cdr3_nt: TGTGCCAGCAGCTTAATTCGAACCTCTCAAGAGACCCAGTACTTC
d_call: -
cdr3_length: 15
j_call: TRBJ2-5
clone_size: once
v_call: TRBV7-9

cdr3_aa: CASSLEAGGGDTQYF
cdr3_nt: TGTGCCAGCAGCTTAGAGGCAGGCGGGGGGGATACGCAGTATTTT
d_call: TRBD2
cdr3_length: 15
j_call: TRBJ2-3
clone_size: -
v_call: TRBV7-6

cdr3_aa: CASSLPQEPYNSPLHF
cdr3_nt: TGTGCCAGCAGTTTACCCCAGGAGCCCTATAATTCACCCCTCCACTTT
d_call: -
cdr3_length: 16
j_call: TRBJ1-6
clone_size: -
v_call: TRBV28

cdr3_aa: CASSPPGTGPEIPESPLHF
cdr3_nt: TGTGCCAGCAGCCCACCCGGGACAGGACCTGAGATTCCGGAATCACCCCTCCACTTT
d_call: TRBD1
cdr3_length: 19
j_call: TRBJ1-6
clone_size: -
v_call: TRBV7-8

cdr3_aa: CASSGRDRGRRETQYF
cdr3_nt: TGTGCCAGCAGCGGTCGGGACAGGGGGCGCCGAGAGACCCAGTACTTC
d_call: TRBD1
cdr3_length: 16
j_call: TRBJ2-5
clone_size: -
v_call: TRBV11-2

cdr3_aa: CASGQVGNEQFF
cdr3_nt: TGTGCCAGTGGACAGGTCGGTAATGAGCAGTTCTTC
d_call: TRBD1
cdr3_length: 12
j_call: TRBJ2-1
clone_size: -
v_call: TRBV11-3

cdr3_aa: CSAIPIREKETQYF
cdr3_nt: TGCAGTGCTATCCCTATCCGGGAGAAAGAGACCCAGTACTTC
d_call: -
cdr3_length: 14
j_call: TRBJ2-5
clone_size: -
v_call: TRBV20-1

cdr3_aa: CASSRSAEQFF
cdr3_nt: TGTGCCAGCAGCCGATCAGCTGAGCAGTTCTTC
d_call: -
cdr3_length: 11
j_call: TRBJ2-1
clone_size: -
v_call: TRBV7-8

cdr3_aa: CASREGAEETQYF
cdr3_nt: TGTGCCAGCAGAGAGGGGGCGGAAGAGACCCAGTACTTC
d_call: TRBD1
cdr3_length: 13
j_call: TRBJ2-5
clone_size: few
v_call: TRBV7-8

cdr3_aa: CAWSPRWFF
cdr3_nt: TGTGCCTGGAGTCCACGTTGGTTCTTC
d_call: -
cdr3_length: 9
j_call: TRBJ2-1
clone_size: -
v_call: TRBV30

cdr3_aa: CAWSVKLAGVDEQFF
cdr3_nt: TGTGCCTGGAGTGTAAAACTAGCGGGAGTCGATGAGCAGTTCTTC
d_call: TRBD2
cdr3_length: 15
j_call: TRBJ2-1
clone_size: -
v_call: TRBV30

cdr3_aa: CASSIDPGGQPQHF
cdr3_nt: TGTGCCAGCAGTATCGACCCGGGGGGTCAGCCCCAGCATTTT
d_call: -
cdr3_length: 14
j_call: TRBJ1-5
clone_size: -
v_call: TRBV27

cdr3_aa: CAWSPGLDNEQFF
cdr3_nt: TGTGCCTGGAGTCCGGGCCTAGACAATGAGCAGTTCTTC
d_call: -
cdr3_length: 13
j_call: TRBJ2-1
clone_size: -
v_call: TRBV30